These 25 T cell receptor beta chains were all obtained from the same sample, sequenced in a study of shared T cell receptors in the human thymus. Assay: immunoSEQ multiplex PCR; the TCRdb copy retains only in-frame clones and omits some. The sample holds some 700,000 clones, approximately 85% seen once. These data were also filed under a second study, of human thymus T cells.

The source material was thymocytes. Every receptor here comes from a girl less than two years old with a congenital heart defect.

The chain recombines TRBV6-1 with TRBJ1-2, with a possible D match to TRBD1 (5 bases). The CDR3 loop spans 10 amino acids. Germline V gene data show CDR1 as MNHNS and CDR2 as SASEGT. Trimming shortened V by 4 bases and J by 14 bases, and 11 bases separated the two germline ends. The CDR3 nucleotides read TGTGCCAGCAGTGGACGACAGAGAACCTTC. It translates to CASSGRQRTF.

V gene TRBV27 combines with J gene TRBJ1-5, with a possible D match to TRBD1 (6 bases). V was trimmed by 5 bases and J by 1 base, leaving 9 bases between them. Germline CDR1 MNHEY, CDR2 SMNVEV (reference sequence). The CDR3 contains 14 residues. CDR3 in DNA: TGTGCCAGCAGTCGGACAGAGAGCAATCAGCCCCAGCATTTT. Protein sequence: CASSRTESNQPQHF.

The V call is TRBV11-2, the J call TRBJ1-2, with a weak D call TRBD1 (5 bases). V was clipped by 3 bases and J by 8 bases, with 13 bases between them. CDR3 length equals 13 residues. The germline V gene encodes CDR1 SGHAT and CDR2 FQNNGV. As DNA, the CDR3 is TGTGCCAGCAGCTTTTACAGGCCGAGAGGCTACACCTTC. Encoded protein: CASSFYRPRGYTF.

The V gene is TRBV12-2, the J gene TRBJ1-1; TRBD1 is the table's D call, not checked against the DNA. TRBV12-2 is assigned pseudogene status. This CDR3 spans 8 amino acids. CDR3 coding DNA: TGTGCAAACACCAGAGCTTTCTTT. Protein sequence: CANTRAFF.

In DNA form, the CDR3 reads TGTGCCTGGAGCGACCGGACAGGGAACACTGAAGCTTTCTTT. Translating gives CAWSDRTGNTEAFF. V is TRBV30 and J is TRBJ1-1; 7 nucleotides match TRBD1. This CDR3 comprises 14 residues. The germline gives CDR1 GTSNPN, CDR2 SVGIG (reference sequence). The trim removed 3 bases at V and 1 base at J, leaving 5 bases unmatched.

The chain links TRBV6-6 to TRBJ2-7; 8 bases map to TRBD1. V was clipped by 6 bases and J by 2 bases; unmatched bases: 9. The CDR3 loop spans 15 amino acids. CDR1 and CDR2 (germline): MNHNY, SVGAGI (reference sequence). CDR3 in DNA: TGTGCCAGCAGGCCCGCCCCGGACAGGGCCTACGAGCAGTACTTC. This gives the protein CASRPAPDRAYEQYF.

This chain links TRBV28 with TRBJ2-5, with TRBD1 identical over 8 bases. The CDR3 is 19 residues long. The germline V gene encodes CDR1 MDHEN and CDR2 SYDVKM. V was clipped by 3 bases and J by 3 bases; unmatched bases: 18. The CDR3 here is CASSFLERPPQGVEETQYF. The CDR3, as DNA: TGTGCCAGCAGTTTCTTGGAAAGGCCACCACAGGGGGTGGAAGAGACCCAGTACTTC.

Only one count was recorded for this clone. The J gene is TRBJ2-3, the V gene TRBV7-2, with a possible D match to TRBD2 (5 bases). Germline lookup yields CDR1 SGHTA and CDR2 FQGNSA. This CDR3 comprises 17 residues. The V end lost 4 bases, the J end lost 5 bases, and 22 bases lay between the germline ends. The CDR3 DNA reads TGTGCCAGCAGCTCAGCCCTCGGGCCGAGCGGCGGAGATACGCAGTATTTT. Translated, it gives CASSSALGPSGGDTQYF.

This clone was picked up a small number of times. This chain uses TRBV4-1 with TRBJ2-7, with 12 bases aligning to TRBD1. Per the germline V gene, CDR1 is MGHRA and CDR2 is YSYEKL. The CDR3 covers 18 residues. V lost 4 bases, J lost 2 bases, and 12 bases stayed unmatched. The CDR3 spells CASSPMWDRGPSPYEQYF. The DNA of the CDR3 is TGCGCCAGCAGCCCTATGTGGGACAGGGGGCCTTCTCCCTACGAGCAGTACTTC.

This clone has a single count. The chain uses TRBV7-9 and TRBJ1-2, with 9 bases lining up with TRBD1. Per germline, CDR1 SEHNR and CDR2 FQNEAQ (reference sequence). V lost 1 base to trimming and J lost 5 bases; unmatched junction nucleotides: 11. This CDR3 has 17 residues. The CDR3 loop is CASSLELGDRGIYGYTF. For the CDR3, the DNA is TGTGCCAGCAGCTTAGAGCTGGGCGACAGGGGGATATATGGCTACACCTTC.

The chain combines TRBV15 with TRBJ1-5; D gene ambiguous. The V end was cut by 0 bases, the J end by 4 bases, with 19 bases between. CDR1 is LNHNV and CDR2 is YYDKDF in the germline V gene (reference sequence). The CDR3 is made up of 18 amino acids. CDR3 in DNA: TGTGCCACCAGCAGAGATTATGGGCCGGTTGAACAAAATCAGCCCCAGCATTTT. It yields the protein CATSRDYGPVEQNQPQHF.

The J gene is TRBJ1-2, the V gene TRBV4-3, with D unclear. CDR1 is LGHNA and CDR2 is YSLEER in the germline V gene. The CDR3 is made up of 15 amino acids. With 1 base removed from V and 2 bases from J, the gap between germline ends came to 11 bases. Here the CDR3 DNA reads TGCGCCAGCAGCCAAGCTGTCCGGGAAAACTATGGCTACACCTTC. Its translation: CASSQAVRENYGYTF.

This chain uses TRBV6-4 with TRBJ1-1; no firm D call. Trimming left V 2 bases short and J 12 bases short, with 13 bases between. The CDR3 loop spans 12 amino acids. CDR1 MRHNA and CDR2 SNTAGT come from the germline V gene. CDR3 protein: CASSDARTGTFF. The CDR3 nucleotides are TGTGCCAGCAGTGACGCCCGGACGGGAACTTTCTTT.

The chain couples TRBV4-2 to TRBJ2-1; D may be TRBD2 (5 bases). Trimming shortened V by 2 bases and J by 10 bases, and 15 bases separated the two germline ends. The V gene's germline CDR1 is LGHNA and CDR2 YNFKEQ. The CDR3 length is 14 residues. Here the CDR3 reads CASSQRGLPREQFF. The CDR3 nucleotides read TGTGCCAGCAGCCAACGAGGGCTACCTAGGGAGCAGTTCTTC.

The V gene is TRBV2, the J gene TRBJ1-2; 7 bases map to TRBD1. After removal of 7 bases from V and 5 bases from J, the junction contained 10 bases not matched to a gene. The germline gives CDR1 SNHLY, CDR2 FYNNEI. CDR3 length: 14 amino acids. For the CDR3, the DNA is TGTGCCAGCAAAGACAGGGCTTTTTGGTATGGCTACACCTTC. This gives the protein CASKDRAFWYGYTF.

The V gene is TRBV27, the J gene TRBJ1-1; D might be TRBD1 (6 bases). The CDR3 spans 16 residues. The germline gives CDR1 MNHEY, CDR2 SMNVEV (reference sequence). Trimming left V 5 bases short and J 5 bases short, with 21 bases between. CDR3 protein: CASSLGQSFGGTEAFF. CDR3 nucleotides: TGTGCCAGCAGTCTCGGACAGTCATTCGGGGGGACTGAAGCTTTCTTT.

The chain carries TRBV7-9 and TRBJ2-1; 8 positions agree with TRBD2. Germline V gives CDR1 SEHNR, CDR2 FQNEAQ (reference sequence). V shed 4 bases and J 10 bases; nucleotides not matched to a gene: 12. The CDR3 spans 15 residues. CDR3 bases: TGTGCCAGCAGCTCTTATCCGGGACTAGGTAAAGAGCAGTTCTTC. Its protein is CASSSYPGLGKEQFF.

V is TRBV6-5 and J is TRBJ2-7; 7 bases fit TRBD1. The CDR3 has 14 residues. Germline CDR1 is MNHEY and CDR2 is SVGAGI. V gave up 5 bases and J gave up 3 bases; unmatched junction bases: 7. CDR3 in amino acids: CASSKQGWIYEQYF. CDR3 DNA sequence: TGTGCCAGCAGTAAACAGGGGTGGATCTACGAGCAGTACTTC.

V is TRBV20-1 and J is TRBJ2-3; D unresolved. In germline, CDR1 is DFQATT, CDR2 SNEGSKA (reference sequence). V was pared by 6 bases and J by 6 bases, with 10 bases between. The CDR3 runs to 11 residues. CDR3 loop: CSASVVDTQYF. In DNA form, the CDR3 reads TGCAGTGCCTCGGTTGTGGATACGCAGTATTTT.

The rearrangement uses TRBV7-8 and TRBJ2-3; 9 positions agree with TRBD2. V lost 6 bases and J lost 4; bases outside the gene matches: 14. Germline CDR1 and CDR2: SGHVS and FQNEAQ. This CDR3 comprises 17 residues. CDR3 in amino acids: CASRWGALAGVADTQYF. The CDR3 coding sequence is TGTGCCAGCAGATGGGGGGCCTTAGCGGGGGTGGCAGATACGCAGTATTTT.

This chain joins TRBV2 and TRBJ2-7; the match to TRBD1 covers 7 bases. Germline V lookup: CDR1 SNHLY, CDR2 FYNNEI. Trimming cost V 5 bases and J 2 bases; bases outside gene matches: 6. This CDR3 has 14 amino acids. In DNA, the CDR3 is TGTGCCAGCAGTCCGCCAGGGGGAACCTACGAGCAGTACTTC. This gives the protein CASSPPGGTYEQYF.

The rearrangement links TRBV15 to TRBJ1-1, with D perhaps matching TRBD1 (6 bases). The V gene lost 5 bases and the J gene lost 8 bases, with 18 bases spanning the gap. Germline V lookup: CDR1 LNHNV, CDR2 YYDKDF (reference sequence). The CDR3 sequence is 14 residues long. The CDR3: CATSGDRSDFEAFF. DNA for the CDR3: TGTGCCACCAGCGGCGACAGGTCGGATTTCGAAGCTTTCTTT.

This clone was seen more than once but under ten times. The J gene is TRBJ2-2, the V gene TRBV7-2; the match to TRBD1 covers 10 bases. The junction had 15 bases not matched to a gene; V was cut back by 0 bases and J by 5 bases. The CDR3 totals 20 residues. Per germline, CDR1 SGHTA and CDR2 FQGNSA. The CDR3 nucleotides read TGTGCCAGCAGCTTAGCGGTCAGGGACAGGGGACGGCGGGGAACCGGGGAGCTGTTTTTT. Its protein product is CASSLAVRDRGRRGTGELFF. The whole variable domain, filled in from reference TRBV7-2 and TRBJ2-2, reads GAGVSQSPSNKVTEKGKDVELRCDPISGHTALYWYRQSLGQGLEFLIYFQGNSAPDKSGLPSDRFSAERTGGSVSTLTIQRTQQEDSAVYLCASSLAVRDRGRRGTGELFFGEGSRLTVL.

The CDR3 is CASSAPPGEIRNTIYF. The CDR3 nucleotides are TGTGCCAGCAGCGCCCCGCCGGGGGAGATAAGAAACACCATATATTTT. The chain employs TRBV9 and TRBJ1-3; the D gene is possibly TRBD1 (5 bases). Looked up from germline, CDR1 is SGDLS and CDR2 is YYNGEE. The V end was cut by 3 bases, the J end by 5 bases, with 18 bases between. The CDR3 is made up of 16 amino acids.

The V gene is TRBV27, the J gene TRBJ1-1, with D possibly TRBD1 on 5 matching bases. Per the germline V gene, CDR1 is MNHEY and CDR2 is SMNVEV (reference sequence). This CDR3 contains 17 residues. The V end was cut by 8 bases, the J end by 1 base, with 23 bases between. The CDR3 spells CASGRRRARPPNTEAFF. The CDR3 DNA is TGTGCCAGCGGCCGTCGCAGGGCCCGTCCGCCGAACACTGAAGCTTTCTTT.